These 10 T cell receptor beta chains originate from one sample sequenced in a study of T cells in localized non-small cell lung cancer. TCRdb keeps only in-frame clones here, not all; method: immunoSEQ multiplex PCR. The sample yields tens of thousands of clones, almost 90% seen once. This specimen was peripheral blood, taken before any cancer treatment. These receptors originate from a woman aged 40-70 years with stage I lung adenocarcinoma.

The V and J genes are TRBV7-7 and TRBJ1-2; 7 positions agree with TRBD1. CDR3 length equals 14 residues. The junction had 6 bases not matched to a gene; V was cut back by 6 bases and J by 2 bases. The V gene's germline CDR1 is SSHAT and CDR2 FNYEAQ (reference sequence). CDR3 residues: CASRYGTANYGYTF. CDR3 coding DNA: TGTGCCAGCAGATACGGGACAGCAAACTATGGCTACACCTTC.

The CDR3 region has the DNA TGTGCCAGCAGCTTACACAGAATTTCATCCGACTATGGCTACACCTTC. This sequence encodes CASSLHRISSDYGYTF. The chain uses TRBV7-2 and TRBJ1-2; D gene ambiguous. The CDR3 runs to 16 residues. Germline V gene lookup returns CDR1 SGHTA and CDR2 FQGNSA. With 2 bases removed from V and 3 bases from J, the gap between germline ends came to 16 bases. Using reference TRBV7-2 and TRBJ1-2 for the parts outside the CDR3, the full variable domain is GAGVSQSPSNKVTEKGKDVELRCDPISGHTALYWYRQSLGQGLEFLIYFQGNSAPDKSGLPSDRFSAERTGGSVSTLTIQRTQQEDSAVYLCASSLHRISSDYGYTFGSGTRLTVV.

This rearrangement joins TRBV18 to TRBJ1-5; TRBD1 might be the D (6 bases). The germline V gene encodes CDR1 KGHSH and CDR2 LQKENI. There are 13 residues in the CDR3. V gave up 8 bases and J gave up 1 base, with 9 bases separating them. The CDR3 DNA sequence: TGTGCCAGCCGACAGGACAGCAATCAGCCCCAGCATTTT. It translates to CASRQDSNQPQHF.

This clone was seen a handful of times. This chain connects TRBV27 to TRBJ1-5, with 7 bases lining up with TRBD1. The CDR3 is made up of 13 amino acids. The V gene end was trimmed by 5 bases and the J gene end by 7 bases; junction bases not matched to a gene: 5. CDR1 is MNHEY and CDR2 is SMNVEV in the germline V gene (reference sequence). The CDR3 DNA is TGTGCCAGCAGTCGACAGGGTGGACAGCCCCAGCATTTT. Translating it yields CASSRQGGQPQHF.

Concerning this clone: One end of the junction varies from germline; a read error may be responsible. The V gene is TRBV7-3, the J gene TRBJ2-1; the D is unclear. CDR3 length: 16 residues. From germline, CDR1 is SGHTA and CDR2 FQGTGA. CDR3 protein: CASSQSDLSSHNEQFF. For the CDR3, the DNA is TGTGCCAGCAGCCAGTCAGATCTCTCCTCCCACAATGAGCAGTTCTTC.

The count of this clone is one. The chain employs TRBV6-5 and TRBJ2-7; either TRBD1 or TRBD2 may supply D (5 bases each). CDR1 and CDR2 (germline): MNHEY, SVGAGI. The CDR3 has 15 residues. V was trimmed by 4 bases and J by 2 bases, leaving 15 bases between them. The CDR3 loop is CASSSPGTPTYEQYF. In DNA, the CDR3 is TGTGCCAGCAGTTCCCCCGGGACGCCAACCTACGAGCAGTACTTC.

The chain uses TRBV28 and TRBJ2-4; 7 bases agree with TRBD2. The V gene end was trimmed by 1 base and the J gene end by 6 bases; junction bases not matched to a gene: 15. The CDR3 covers 18 residues. CDR1 and CDR2 from the germline V gene are MDHEN and SYDVKM. The CDR3 loop is CASSLLSVTSSSINIQYF. CDR3 sequence (DNA): TGTGCCAGCAGTTTATTATCTGTGACTAGCTCTAGCATAAACATTCAGTACTTC.

The V call is TRBV18, the J call TRBJ2-1, with 7 bases identical to TRBD2. The V gene end was trimmed by 5 bases and the J gene end by 7 bases; junction bases not matched to a gene: 5. There are 13 residues in the CDR3. Looked up from germline, CDR1 is KGHSH and CDR2 is LQKENI. This CDR3 reads CASSSGGLNEQFF. CDR3 in DNA: TGTGCCAGCTCATCGGGGGGTTTAAATGAGCAGTTCTTC.

Only one count was recorded for this clone. The genes are TRBV6-5 and TRBJ2-7; D perhaps matches TRBD2 (5 bases). The CDR3 extends over 15 amino acids. V lost 2 bases to trimming and J lost 0 bases, with 11 bases between them. Germline V lookup: CDR1 MNHEY, CDR2 SVGAGI. Here the CDR3 DNA reads TGTGCCAGCAGTTACGGCCAGCGGAGCTCCTACGAGCAGTACTTC. It encodes CASSYGQRSSYEQYF.

J is TRBJ1-5 and V is TRBV5-8, with 9 positions matching TRBD1. The J segment lost 5 bases and the V segment lost 7 bases, leaving 7 bases of the junction unmatched. This CDR3 contains 14 residues. Germline CDR1 is SGHTS and CDR2 is YDEGEE. DNA for the CDR3: TGTGCCAGCTCCCGAGGACAGGGGTATCAGCCCCAGCATTTT. Its translation: CASSRGQGYQPQHF.